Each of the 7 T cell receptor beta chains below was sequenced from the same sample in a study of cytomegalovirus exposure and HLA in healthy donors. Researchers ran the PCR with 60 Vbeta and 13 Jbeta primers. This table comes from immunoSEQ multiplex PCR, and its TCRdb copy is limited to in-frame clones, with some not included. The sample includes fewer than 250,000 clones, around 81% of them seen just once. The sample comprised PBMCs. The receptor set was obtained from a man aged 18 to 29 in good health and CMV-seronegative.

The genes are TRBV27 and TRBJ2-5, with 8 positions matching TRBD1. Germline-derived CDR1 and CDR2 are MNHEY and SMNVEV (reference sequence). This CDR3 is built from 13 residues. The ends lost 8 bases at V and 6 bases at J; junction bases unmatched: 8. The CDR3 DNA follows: TGTGCCAGCGCCAGGGGGCGGGAACAGACCCAGTACTTC. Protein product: CASARGREQTQYF.

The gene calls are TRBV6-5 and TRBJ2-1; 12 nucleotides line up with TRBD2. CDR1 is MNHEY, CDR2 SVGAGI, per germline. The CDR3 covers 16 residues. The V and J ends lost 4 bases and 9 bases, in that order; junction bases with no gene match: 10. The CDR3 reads CASSSSSSGRASEQFF. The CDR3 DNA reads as TGTGCCAGCAGTTCCTCTTCTAGCGGGAGGGCATCTGAGCAGTTCTTC.

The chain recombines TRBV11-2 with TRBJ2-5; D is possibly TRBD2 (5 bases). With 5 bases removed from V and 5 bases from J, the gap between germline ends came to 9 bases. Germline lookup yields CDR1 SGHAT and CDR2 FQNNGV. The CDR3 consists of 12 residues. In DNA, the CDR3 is TGTGCCAGCAGCCCCAAGCGGGAGACCCAGTACTTC. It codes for CASSPKRETQYF.

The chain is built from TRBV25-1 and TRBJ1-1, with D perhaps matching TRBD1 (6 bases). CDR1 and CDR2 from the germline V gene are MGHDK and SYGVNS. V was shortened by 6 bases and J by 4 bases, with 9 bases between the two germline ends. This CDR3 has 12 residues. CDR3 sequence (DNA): TGTGCCAGCAGCCGACAGGCCACTGAAGCTTTCTTT. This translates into CASSRQATEAFF.

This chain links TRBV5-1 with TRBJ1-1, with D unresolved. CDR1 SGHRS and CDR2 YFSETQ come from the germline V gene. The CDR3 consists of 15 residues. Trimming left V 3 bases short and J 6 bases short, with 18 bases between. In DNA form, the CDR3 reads TGCGCCAGCAGCTCCGGACTAGGGTTAACCGCTGAAGCTTTCTTT. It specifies CASSSGLGLTAEAFF.

The CDR3 spells CASSFRQGGEQYF. As DNA, the CDR3 is TGTGCCAGCAGCTTCCGGCAGGGCGGCGAGCAGTACTTC. The chain recombines TRBV7-2 with TRBJ2-7, with a tentative D call TRBD1 (5 bases). The CDR3 runs to 13 residues. From germline, CDR1 is SGHTA and CDR2 FQGNSA. V was trimmed by 3 bases and J by 6 bases, leaving 12 bases between them.

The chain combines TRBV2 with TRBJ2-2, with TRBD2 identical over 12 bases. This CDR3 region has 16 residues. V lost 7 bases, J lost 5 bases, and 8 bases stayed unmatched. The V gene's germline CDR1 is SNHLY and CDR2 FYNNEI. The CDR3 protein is CASTISGTSGTGELFF. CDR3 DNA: TGTGCCAGCACCATCTCTGGGACTAGCGGGACCGGGGAGCTGTTTTTT.